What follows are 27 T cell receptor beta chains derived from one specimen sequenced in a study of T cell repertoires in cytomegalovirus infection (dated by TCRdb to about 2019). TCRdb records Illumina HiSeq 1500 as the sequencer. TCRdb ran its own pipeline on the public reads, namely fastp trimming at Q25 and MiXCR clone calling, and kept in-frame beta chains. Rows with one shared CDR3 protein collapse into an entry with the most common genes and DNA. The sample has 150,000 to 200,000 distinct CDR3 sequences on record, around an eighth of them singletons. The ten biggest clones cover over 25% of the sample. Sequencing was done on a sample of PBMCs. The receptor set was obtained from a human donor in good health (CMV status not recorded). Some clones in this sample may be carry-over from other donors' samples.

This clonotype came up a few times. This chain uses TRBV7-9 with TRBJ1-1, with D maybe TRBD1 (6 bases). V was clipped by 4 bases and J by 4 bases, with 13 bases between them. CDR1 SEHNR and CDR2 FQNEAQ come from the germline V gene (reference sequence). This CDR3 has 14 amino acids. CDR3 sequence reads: CASSSQTGRTEAFF. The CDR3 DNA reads TGTGCCAGCAGCTCCCAGACAGGTCGCACTGAAGCTTTCTTT. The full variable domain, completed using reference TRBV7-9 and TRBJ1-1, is DTGVSQNPRHKITKRGQNVTFRCDPISEHNRLYWYRQTLGQGPEFLTYFQNEAQLEKSRLLSDRFSAERPKGSFSTLEIQRTEQGDSAMYLCASSSQTGRTEAFFGQGTRLTVV.

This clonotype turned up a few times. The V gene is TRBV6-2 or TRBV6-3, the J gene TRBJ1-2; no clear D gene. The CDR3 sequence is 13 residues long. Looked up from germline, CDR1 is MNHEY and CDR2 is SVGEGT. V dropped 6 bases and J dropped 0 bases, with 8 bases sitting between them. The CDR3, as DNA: TGTGCCAGCAGGACAACCGCTAACTATGGCTACACCTTC. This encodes CASRTTANYGYTF.

The CDR3 loop is CASSSGGVTEAFF. The CDR3 DNA is TGCGCCAGCAGCTCAGGGGGAGTCACTGAAGCTTTCTTT. This rearrangement joins TRBV5-1 to TRBJ1-1; 7 nucleotides line up with TRBD1. J was trimmed by 4 bases and V by 3 bases; bases with no gene match: 3. The CDR3 has 13 residues. Germline V CDR1 and CDR2: SGHRS, YFSETQ.

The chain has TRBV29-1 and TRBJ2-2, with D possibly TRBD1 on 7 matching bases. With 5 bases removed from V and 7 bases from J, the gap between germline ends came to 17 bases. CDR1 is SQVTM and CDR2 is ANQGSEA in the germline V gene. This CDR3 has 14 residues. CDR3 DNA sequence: TGCAGCGTTAGACCGGCAGGGGGAGGCGGGGAGCTGTTTTTT. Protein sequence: CSVRPAGGGGELFF.

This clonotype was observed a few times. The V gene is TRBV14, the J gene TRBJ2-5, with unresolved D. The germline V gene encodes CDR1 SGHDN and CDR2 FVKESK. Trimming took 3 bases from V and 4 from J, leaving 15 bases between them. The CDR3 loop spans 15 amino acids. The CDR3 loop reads CASSQLYSTGETQYF. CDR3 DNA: TGTGCCAGCAGCCAGCTATATTCGACGGGAGAGACCCAGTACTTC.

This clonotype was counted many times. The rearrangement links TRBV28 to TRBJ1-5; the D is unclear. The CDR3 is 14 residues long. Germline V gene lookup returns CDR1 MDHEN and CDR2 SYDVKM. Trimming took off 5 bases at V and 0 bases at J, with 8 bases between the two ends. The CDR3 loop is CASSHGPSNQPQHF. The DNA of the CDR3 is TGTGCCAGCAGTCACGGTCCTAGCAATCAGCCCCAGCATTTT.

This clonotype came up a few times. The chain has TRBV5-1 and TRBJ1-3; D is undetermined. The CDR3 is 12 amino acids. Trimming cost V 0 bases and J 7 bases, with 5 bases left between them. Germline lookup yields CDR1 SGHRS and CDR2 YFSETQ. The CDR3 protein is CASSLEGNTIYF. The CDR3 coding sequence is TGCGCCAGCAGCTTGGAAGGGAACACCATATATTTT.

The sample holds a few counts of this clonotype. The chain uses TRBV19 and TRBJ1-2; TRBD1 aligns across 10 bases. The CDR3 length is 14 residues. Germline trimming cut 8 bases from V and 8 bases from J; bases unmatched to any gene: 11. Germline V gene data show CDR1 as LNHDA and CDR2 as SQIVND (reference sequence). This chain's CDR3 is CASYWTGGNLGYTF. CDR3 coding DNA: TGTGCCAGTTATTGGACAGGGGGGAATTTGGGCTACACCTTC.

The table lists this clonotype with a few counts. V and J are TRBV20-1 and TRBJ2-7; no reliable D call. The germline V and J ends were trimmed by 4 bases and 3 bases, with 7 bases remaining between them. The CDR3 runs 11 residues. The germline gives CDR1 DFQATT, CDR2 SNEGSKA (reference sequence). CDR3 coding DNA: TGCAGTGCTAAAGGAAACTACGAGCAGTACTTC. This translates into CSAKGNYEQYF.

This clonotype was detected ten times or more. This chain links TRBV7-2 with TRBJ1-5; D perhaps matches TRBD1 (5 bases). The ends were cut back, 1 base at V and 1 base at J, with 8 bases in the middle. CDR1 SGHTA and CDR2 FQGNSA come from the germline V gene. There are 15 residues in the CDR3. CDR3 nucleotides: TGTGCCAGCAGCTTAGGGGACGGAAGCAATCAGCCCCAGCATTTT. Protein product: CASSLGDGSNQPQHF.

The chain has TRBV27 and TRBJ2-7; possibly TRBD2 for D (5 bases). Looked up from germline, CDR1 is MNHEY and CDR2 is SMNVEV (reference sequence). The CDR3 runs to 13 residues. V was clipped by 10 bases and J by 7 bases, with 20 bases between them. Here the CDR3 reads CAIISGASGEQYF. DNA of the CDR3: TGTGCCATTATTTCAGGCGCTTCGGGGGAGCAGTACTTC.

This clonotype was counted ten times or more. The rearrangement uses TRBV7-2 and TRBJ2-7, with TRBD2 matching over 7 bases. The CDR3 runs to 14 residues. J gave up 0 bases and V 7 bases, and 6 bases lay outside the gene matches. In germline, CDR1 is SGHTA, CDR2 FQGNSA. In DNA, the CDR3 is TGTGCCAGCACCCTAGCGGATAGCTCCTACGAGCAGTACTTC. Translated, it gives CASTLADSSYEQYF. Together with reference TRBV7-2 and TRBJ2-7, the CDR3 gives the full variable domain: GAGVSQSPSNKVTEKGKDVELRCDPISGHTALYWYRQSLGQGLEFLIYFQGNSAPDKSGLPSDRFSAERTGGSVSTLTIQRTQQEDSAVYLCASTLADSSYEQYFGPGTRLTVT.

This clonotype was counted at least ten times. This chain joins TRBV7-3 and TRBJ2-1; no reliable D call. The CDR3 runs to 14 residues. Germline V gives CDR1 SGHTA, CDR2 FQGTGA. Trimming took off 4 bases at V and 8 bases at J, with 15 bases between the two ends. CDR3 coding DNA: TGTGCCAGCAGCTCCCGTTTCCTGAGTGATGAGCAGTTCTTC. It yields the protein CASSSRFLSDEQFF.

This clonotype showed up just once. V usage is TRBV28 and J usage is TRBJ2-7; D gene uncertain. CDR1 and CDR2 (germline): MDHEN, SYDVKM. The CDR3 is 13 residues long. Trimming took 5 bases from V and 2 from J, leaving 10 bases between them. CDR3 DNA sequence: TGTGCCAGCAGTGGCAGGTCAACCTACGAGCAGTACTTC. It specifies CASSGRSTYEQYF.

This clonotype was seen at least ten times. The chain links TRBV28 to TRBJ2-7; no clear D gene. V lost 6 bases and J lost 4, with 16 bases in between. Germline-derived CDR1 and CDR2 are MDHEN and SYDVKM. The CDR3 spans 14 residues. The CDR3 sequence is CASSRGLAQYEQYF. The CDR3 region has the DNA TGTGCCAGCAGCCGTGGGCTCGCTCAATACGAGCAGTACTTC.

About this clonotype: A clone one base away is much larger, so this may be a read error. The CDR3 DNA is TGTGCCAGCTCACTGAGGGGTTGGGGCATGAACACTGAAGCTTTCTTT. This sequence encodes CASSLRGWGMNTEAFF. This rearrangement joins TRBV18 to TRBJ1-1, with D possibly being TRBD1 (5 bases). CDR1 KGHSH and CDR2 LQKENI come from the germline V gene. The CDR3 covers 16 residues. The V end was cut by 4 bases, the J end by 0 bases, with 15 bases between.

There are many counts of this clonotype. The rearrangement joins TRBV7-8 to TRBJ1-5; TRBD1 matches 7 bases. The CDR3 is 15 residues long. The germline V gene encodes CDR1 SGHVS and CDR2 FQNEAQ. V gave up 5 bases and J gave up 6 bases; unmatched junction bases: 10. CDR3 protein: CASSALQGPSQPQHF. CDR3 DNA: TGTGCCAGCAGCGCCTTACAGGGGCCGAGTCAGCCCCAGCATTTT.

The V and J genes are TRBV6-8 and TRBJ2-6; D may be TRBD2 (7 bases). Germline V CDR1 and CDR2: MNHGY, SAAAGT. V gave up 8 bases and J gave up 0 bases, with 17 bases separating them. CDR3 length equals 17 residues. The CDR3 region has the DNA TGTGCCAGCGGCAGGGGCGGGAGAAGCTCTGGGGCCAACGTCCTGACTTTC. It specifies CASGRGGRSSGANVLTF.

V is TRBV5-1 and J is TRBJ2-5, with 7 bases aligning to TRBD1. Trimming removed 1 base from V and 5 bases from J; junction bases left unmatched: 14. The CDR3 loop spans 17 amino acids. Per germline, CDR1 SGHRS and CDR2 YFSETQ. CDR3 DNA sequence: TGCGCCAGCAGCTTGAGTCGGTCAGGGGGTCCTAGGGAGACCCAGTACTTC. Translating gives CASSLSRSGGPRETQYF.

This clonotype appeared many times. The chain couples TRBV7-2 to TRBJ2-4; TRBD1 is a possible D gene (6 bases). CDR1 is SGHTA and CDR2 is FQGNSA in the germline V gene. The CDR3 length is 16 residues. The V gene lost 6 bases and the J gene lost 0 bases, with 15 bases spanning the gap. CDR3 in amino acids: CASSRQGSLAKNIQYF. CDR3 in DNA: TGTGCCAGCAGTAGGCAGGGGTCCCTAGCCAAAAACATTCAGTACTTC.

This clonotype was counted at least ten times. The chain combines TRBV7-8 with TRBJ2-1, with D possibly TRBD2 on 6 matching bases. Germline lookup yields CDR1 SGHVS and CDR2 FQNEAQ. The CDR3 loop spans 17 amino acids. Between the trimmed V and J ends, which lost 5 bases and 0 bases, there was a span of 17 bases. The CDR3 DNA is TGTGCCAGCAGCGACGGGACTCTTGGAGCCTCCTACAATGAGCAGTTCTTC. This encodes CASSDGTLGASYNEQFF.

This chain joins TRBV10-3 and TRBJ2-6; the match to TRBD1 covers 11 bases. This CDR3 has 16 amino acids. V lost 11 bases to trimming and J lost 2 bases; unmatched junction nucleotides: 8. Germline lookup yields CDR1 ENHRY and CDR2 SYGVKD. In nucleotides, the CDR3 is TGTGCCGTCGGACAGGGGGCGTTTGCTGGGGCCAACGTCCTGACTTTC. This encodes CAVGQGAFAGANVLTF.

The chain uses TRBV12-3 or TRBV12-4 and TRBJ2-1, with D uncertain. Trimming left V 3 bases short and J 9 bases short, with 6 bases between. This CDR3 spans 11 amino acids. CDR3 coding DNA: TGTGCCAGCAGTTTTTCTAGTGAGCAGTTCTTC. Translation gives CASSFSSEQFF.

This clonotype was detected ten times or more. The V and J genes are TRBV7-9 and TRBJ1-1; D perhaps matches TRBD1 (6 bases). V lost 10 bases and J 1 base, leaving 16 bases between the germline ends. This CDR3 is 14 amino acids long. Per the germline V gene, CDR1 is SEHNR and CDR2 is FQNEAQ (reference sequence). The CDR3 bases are TGTGCCACCTGGGGGGGGCAGGGGAACACTGAAGCTTTCTTT. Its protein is CATWGGQGNTEAFF.

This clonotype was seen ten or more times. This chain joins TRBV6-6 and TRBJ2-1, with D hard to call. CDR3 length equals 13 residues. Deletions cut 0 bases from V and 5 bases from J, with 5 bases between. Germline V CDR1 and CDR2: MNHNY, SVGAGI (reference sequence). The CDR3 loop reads CASSYSHNNEQFF. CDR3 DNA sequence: TGTGCCAGCAGTTACTCGCACAACAATGAGCAGTTCTTC.

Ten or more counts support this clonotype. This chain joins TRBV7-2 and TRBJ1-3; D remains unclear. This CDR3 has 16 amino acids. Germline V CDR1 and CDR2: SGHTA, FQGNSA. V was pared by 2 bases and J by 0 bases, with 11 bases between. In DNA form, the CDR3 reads TGTGCCAGCAGCTTACGTGCGGTGAGCTCTGGAAACACCATATATTTT. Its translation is CASSLRAVSSGNTIYF.

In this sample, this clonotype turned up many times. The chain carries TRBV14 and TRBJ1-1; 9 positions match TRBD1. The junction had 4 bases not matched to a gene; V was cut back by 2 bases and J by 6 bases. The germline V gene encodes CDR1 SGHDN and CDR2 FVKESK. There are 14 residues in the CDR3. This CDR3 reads CASSQIGTGPEAFF. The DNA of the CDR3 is TGTGCCAGCAGCCAAATCGGGACAGGGCCTGAAGCTTTCTTT.